These 10 T cell receptor beta chains were all obtained from the same sample, sequenced in a study of monozygotic twins with inflammatory bowel disease. Reprocessing the 5' RACE reads, TCRdb reports a single entry for every CDR3 protein and omits DNA. Its clone listing holds around 190,000 distinct CDR3 sequences. The specimen was blood. The origin of the receptors is a human donor with ulcerative colitis or Crohn's disease, or a healthy co-twin of an affected twin (not recorded which).

CDR3 loop: CASSRPREDSEAFF. The genes are TRBV7-9 and TRBJ1-1. Looked up from germline, CDR1 is SEHNR and CDR2 is FQNEAQ (reference sequence). The CDR3 runs 14 residues.

The gene calls are TRBV29-1 and TRBJ2-5. In germline, CDR1 is SQVTM, CDR2 ANQGSEA. The CDR3 is 12 amino acids. The CDR3 here is CSVDLRGETQYF.

The chain couples TRBV5-1 to TRBJ1-4. CDR1 is SGHRS and CDR2 is YFSETQ in the germline V gene. The CDR3 sequence is 16 residues long. This CDR3 is CASSSLAGPTNEKLFF. The variable domain in full, with the rest retrieved from reference TRBV5-1 and TRBJ1-4, is KAGVTQTPRYLIKTRGQQVTLSCSPISGHRSVSWYQQTPGQGLQFLFEYFSETQRNKGNFPGRFSGRQFSNSRSEMNVSTLELGDSALYLCASSSLAGPTNEKLFFGSGTQLSVL.

The J gene is TRBJ2-3, the V gene TRBV14; TCRdb lists TRBD1, though no DNA is available to test this call. The CDR3 runs 16 residues. Germline V gene sequence: CDR1 SGHDN, CDR2 FVKESK. The CDR3 reads CASSERLQGLTDTQYF.

The gene calls are TRBV20-1 and TRBJ1-2; TCRdb's D gene call, TRBD1, goes unchecked for lack of DNA. This CDR3 is built from 13 residues. Germline CDR1 reads DFQATT; CDR2 reads SNEGSKA (reference sequence). CDR3 amino acids: CSAWDSQNYGYTF.

The chain recombines TRBV12-5 with TRBJ1-2; TCRdb outputs TRBD1, but without DNA this stays unchecked. Germline loops: CDR1 LGHNT, CDR2 FRNRAP. The length of the CDR3 is 15 residues. The CDR3 spells CASGLPPRGGNGYTF. The entire variable domain, with the rest obtained from reference TRBV12-5 and TRBJ1-2, is as follows: DARVTQTPRHKVTEMGQEVTMRCQPILGHNTVFWYRQTMMQGLELLAYFRNRAPLDDSGMPKDRFSAEMPDATLATLKIQPSEPRDSAVYFCASGLPPRGGNGYTFGSGTRLTVV.

J is TRBJ1-2 and V is TRBV7-2; the TCRdb call, TRBD1, lacks DNA for checking. Germline CDR1 and CDR2: SGHTA and FQGNSA. The CDR3 is 12 amino acids. CDR3 amino acids: CASSNRGYGYTF.

The chain links TRBV12-5 to TRBJ1-2. The germline gives CDR1 LGHNT, CDR2 FRNRAP. The CDR3 totals 14 residues. Here the CDR3 reads CASGRDSYLYGYTF.

This chain connects TRBV7-9 to TRBJ1-1. This CDR3 contains 12 residues. Germline V gives CDR1 SEHNR, CDR2 FQNEAQ (reference sequence). The CDR3 sequence is CASSLRSQEAFF.

V is TRBV12-3 or TRBV12-4 and J is TRBJ1-1. The CDR3 has 16 amino acids. CDR3 region: CASSLGRSVMNTEAFF.